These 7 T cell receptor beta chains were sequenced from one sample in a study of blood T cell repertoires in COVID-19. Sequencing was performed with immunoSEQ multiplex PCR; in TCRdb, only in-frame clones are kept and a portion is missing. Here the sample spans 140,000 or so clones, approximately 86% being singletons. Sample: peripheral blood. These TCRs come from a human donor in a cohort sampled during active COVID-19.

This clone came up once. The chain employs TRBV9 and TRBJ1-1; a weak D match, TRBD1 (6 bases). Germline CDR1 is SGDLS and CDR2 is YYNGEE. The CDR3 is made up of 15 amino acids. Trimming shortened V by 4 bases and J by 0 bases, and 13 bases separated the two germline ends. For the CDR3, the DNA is TGTGCCAGCAGCCCACCGGGACACCTGAACACTGAAGCTTTCTTT. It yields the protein CASSPPGHLNTEAFF.

In DNA form, the CDR3 reads TGTGCCAGCAGCTTAGAGGCGGGCGGGGAGACCCAGTACTTC. It encodes CASSLEAGGETQYF. The V and J genes are TRBV11-2 and TRBJ2-5; D possibly corresponds to TRBD2 (5 bases). V lost 0 bases and J lost 5, with 10 bases in between. Germline V lookup: CDR1 SGHAT, CDR2 FQNNGV. The CDR3 length is 14 residues.

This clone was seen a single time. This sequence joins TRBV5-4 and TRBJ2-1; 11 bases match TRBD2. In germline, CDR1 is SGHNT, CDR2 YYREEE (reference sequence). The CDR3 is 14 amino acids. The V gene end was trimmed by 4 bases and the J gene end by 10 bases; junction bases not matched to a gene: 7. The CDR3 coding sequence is TGTGCCAGCAGCGTAGCGGGGGGGCCTATGGAGCAGTTCTTC. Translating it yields CASSVAGGPMEQFF.

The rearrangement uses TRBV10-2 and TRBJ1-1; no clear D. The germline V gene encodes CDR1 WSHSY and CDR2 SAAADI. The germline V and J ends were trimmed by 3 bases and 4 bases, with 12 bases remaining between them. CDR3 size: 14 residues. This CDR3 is CASSDREGTTEAFF. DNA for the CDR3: TGCGCCAGCAGTGATCGGGAGGGTACCACTGAAGCTTTCTTT.

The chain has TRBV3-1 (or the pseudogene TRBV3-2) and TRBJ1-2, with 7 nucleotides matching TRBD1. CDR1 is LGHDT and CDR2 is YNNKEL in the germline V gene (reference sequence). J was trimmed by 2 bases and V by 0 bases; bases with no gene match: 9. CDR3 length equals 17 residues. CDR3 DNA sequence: TGTGCCAGCAGCCAAGATCTGTGGGGACAGAGCAACTATGGCTACACCTTC. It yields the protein CASSQDLWGQSNYGYTF.

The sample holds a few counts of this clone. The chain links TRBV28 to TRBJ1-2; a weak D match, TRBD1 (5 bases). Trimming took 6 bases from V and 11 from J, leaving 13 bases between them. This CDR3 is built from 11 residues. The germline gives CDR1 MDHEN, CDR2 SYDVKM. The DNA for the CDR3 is TGTGCCAGCAGCCGGGACTTAGGGTACACCTTC. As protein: CASSRDLGYTF.

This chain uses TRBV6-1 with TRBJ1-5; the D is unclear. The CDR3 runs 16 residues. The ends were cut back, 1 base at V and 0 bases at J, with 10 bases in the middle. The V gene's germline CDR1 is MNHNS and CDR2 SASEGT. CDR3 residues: CASSEVYRYSNQPQHF. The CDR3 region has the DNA TGTGCCAGCAGTGAAGTGTACAGATATAGCAATCAGCCCCAGCATTTT.